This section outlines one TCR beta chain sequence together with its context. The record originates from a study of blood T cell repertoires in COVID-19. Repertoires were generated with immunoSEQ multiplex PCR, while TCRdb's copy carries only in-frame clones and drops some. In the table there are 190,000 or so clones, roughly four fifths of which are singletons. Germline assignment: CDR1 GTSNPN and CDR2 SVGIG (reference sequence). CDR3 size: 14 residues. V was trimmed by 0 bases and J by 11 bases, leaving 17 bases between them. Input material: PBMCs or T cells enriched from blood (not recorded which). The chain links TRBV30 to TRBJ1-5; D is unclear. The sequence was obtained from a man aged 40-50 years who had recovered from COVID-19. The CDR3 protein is CAWSVGGIREAQHF. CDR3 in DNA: TGTGCCTGGAGTGTTGGCGGGATCCGAGAAGCCCAGCATTTT. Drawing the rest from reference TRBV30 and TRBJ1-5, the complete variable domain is SQTIHQWPATLVQPVGSPLSLECTVEGTSNPNLYWYRQAAGRGLQLLFYSVGIGQISSEVPQNLSASRPQDRQFILSSKKLLLSDSGFYLCAWSVGGIREAQHFGDGTRLSIL.